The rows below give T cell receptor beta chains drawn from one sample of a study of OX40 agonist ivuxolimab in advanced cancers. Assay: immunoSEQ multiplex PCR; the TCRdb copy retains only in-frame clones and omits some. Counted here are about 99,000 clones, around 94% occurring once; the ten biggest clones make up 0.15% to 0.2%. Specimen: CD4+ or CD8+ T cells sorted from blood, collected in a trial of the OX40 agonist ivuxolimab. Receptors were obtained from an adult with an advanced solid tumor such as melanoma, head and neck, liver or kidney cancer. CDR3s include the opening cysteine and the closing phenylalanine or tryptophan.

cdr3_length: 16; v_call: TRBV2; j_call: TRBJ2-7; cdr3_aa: CASSGMAGQGFREQYF
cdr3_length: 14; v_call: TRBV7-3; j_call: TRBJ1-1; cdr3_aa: CASSSQGKGTEAFF
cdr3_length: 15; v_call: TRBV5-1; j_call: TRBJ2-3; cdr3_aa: CASTLAGGWGDTQYF
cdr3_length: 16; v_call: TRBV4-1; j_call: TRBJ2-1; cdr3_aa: CASSQDQSGTYNEQFF
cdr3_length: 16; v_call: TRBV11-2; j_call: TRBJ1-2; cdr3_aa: CASSPSGTGGYYGYTF
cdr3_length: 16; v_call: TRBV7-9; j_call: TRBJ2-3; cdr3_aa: CASSLAASPSTDTQYF
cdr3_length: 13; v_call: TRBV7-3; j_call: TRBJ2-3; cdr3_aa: CASSPGHIDTQYF
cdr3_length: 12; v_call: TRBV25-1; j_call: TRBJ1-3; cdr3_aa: CASKSPGNTIYF
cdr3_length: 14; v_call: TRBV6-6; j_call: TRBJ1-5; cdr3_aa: CASSPVEGVQPQHF
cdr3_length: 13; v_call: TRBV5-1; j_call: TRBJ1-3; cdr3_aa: CASSPDSGNTIYF
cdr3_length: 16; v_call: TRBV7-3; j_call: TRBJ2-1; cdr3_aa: CASSLTWTTLYNEQFF
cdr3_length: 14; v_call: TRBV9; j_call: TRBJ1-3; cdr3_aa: CASSVGWEGNTIYF
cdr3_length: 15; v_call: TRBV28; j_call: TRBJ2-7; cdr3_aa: CASSLAVAGGLEQYF
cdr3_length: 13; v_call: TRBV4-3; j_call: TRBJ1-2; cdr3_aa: CASSAGQGQGYTF
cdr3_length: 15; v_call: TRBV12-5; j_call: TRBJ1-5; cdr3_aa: CASGLGTSGGQPQHF
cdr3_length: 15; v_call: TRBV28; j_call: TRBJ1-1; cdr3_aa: CASSYFGAANTEAFF
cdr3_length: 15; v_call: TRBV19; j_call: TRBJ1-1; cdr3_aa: CASSPRTGRGTEAFF
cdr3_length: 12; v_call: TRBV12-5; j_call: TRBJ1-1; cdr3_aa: CASGLAGTEAFF
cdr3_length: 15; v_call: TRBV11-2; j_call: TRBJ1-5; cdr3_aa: CASSLGVGQNQPQHF
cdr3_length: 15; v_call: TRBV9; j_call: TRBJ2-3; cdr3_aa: CASSRQTPSTDTQYF
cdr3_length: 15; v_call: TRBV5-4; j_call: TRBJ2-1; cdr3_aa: CASSPTSGGYNEQFF
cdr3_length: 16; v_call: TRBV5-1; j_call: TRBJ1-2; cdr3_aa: CASSLARDRGWDGYTF
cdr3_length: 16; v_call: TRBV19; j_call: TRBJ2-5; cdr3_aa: CASSIDGLLGKETQYF
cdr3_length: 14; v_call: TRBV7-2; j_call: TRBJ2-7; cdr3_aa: CASSFSRDDYEQYF
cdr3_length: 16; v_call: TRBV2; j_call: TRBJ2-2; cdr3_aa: CASSANGRSTTGELFF
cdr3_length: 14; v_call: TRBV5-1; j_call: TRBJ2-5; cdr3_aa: CASRPNLSDGTQYF
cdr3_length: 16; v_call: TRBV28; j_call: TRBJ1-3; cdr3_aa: CASSSLTPRSGNTIYF
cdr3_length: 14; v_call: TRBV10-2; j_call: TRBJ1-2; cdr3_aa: CASSWEDRIYGYTF
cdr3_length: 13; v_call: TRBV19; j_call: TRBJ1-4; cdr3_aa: CATKQGAREKLFF
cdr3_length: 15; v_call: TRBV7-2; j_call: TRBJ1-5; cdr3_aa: CASSLWGDGNQPQHF
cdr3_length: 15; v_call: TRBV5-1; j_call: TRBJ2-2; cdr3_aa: CASSLAGQGTGELFF
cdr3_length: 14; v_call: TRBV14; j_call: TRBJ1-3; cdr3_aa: CASSLRTGRDTIYF
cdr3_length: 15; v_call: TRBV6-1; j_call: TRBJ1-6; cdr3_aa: CASSPDRLHNSPLHF
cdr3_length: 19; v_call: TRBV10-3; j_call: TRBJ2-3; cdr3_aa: CAISESSRWQGTGTDTQYF
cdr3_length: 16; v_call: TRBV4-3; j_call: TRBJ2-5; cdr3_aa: CASSQEWRGPGETQYF
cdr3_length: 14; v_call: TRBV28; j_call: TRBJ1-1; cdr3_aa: CASRVRVPNTEAFF
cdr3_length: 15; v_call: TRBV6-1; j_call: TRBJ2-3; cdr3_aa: CASSGSIGSPDTQYF
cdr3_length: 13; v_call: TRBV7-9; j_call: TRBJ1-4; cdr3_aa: CASSYLTGKGLFF
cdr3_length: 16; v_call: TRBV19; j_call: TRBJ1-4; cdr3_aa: CASSPRGAPGAEKLFF
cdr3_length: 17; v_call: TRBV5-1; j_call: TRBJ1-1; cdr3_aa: CASSPDGTGVENTEAFF
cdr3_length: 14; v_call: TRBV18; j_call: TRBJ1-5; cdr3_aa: CASSPQASNQPQHF
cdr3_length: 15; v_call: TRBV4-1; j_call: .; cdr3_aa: CASRHHRDGTYEQYF
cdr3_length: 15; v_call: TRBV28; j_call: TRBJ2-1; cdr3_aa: CASSFGQALYNEQFF
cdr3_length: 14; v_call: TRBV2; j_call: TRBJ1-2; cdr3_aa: CASTVEGVNYGYTF
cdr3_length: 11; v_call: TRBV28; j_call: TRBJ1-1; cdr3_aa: CASSLSTEAFF
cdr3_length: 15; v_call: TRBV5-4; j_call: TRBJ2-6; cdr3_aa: CASSQGGSGANVLTF
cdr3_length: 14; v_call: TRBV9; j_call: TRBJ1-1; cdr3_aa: CASSVQGNSAEAFF
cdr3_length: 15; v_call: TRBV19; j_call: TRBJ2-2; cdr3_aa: CASSMRTVNTGELFF
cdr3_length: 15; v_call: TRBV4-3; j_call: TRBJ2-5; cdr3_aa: CASSPSLTDQETQYF